This TCR beta chain was sequenced for a study of T cell responses to AZD1222 COVID-19 vaccine. CDR3 size: 13 residues. The V gene lost 4 bases and the J gene lost 2 bases, with 8 bases spanning the gap. Germline V gene sequence: CDR1 SEHNR, CDR2 FQNEAQ (reference sequence). Regarding this clone: Its antigen is still unknown. Distinct nucleotide sequences in the sample also encode this CDR3.

Study results and caveats: Spike-specific TCR breadth and depth went up after people got two AZD1222 doses. A reported finding is that nearly half of spike-specific TCRs target unmutated variant regions. CD4 TCRs associated with vaccination spanned spike, dominating at 160-218 and 743-854.

Only in-frame clones appear in the TCRdb table, and some are missing; sequencing was by immunoSEQ multiplex PCR. The data contain 90,000 to 120,000 clones, about 91% of them singletons. This TCR came from an adult in good health. Material: peripheral blood, obtained on day 0 of AZD1222 vaccination. The V and J genes are TRBV7-9 and TRBJ1-1; no definite D call. CDR3 DNA sequence: TGTGCCAGCAGCTACGAGGGAAACACTGAAGCTTTCTTT. Amino acids: CASSYEGNTEAFF.